The 30 T cell receptor beta chains given below trace back to one sample, sequenced in a study of beta chain features in type 1 diabetes. General study results and limits: When Type 1 diabetes patients were examined, their TCRB CDR3s proved moderately but significantly shorter in all four CD4+ subsets.

The authors reverse transcribed all of the isolated RNA, so sequencing captured expressed TCRB transcripts. Sequencing used immunoSEQ multiplex PCR; TCRdb keeps in-frame clones, though not all of them. The sample holds about 160,000 clones, approximately 8.1% seen once. The antigens these receptors bind are not known. Material: central memory CD4+ T cells from blood. The receptor set was obtained from a young man with type 1 diabetes.

This rearrangement joins TRBV30 to TRBJ2-3, with D maybe TRBD2 (7 bases). V was clipped by 4 bases and J by 1 base, with 12 bases between them. The germline V gene has CDR1 GTSNPN and CDR2 SVGIG (reference sequence). The CDR3 sequence is 14 residues long. DNA for the CDR3: TGTGCCTGGAATTGGGGGGGCGGCACAGATACGCAGTATTTT. This translates into CAWNWGGGTDTQYF.

About this clone: Other DNA sequences in this sample translate to the same CDR3. The chain recombines TRBV28 with TRBJ1-2; 9 bases match TRBD1. There are 13 residues in the CDR3. V was pared by 5 bases and J by 8 bases, with 6 bases of the junction left unmatched. Germline assignment: CDR1 MDHEN and CDR2 SYDVKM. The DNA for the CDR3 is TGTGCCAGCAGTCCACAGGGGGCCTACGGCTACACCTTC. It specifies CASSPQGAYGYTF.

The CDR3, as DNA: TGTGCCATCAGTAACGGAGCGGGGGCGGGGCAAGAGACCCAGTACTTC. It translates to CAISNGAGAGQETQYF. V gene TRBV10-3 combines with J gene TRBJ2-5; 8 bases map to TRBD2. The CDR3 totals 16 residues. Germline V lookup: CDR1 ENHRY, CDR2 SYGVKD. J gave up 2 bases and V 5 bases, and 10 bases lay outside the gene matches.

CDR3 sequence: CAWSVDTSSNQPQHF. The CDR3 DNA is TGTGCCTGGAGTGTGGACACCAGTAGCAATCAGCCCCAGCATTTT. This chain links TRBV30 with TRBJ1-5, with a tentative D call TRBD1 (5 bases). The V gene lost 0 bases and the J gene lost 0 bases, with 9 bases spanning the gap. Germline CDR1 reads GTSNPN; CDR2 reads SVGIG (reference sequence). The length of the CDR3 is 15 residues.

This clone turned up a few times. The rearrangement joins TRBV29-1 to TRBJ2-3; 8 bases agree with TRBD1. Germline-derived CDR1 and CDR2 are SQVTM and ANQGSEA. V lost 5 bases to trimming and J lost 5 bases; unmatched junction nucleotides: 9. CDR3 size: 14 residues. The CDR3 reads CSVFITGGRDTQYF. Here the CDR3 DNA reads TGCAGCGTTTTCATAACAGGGGGTCGAGATACGCAGTATTTT.

This clone was counted between two and nine times. V and J are TRBV6-6 and TRBJ1-2; 8 bases are shared with TRBD1. The CDR3 sequence is 15 residues long. V shed 4 bases and J 0 bases; nucleotides not matched to a gene: 4. CDR1 and CDR2 (germline): MNHNY, SVGAGI (reference sequence). CDR3 coding DNA: TGTGCCAGCAGTTTAACAGGGGGGTCTAACTATGGCTACACCTTC. This encodes CASSLTGGSNYGYTF.

V gene TRBV28 combines with J gene TRBJ2-3, with D possibly matching TRBD1 (5 bases). Germline values: CDR1 MDHEN, CDR2 SYDVKM. CDR3 length equals 14 residues. Trimming pared 6 bases from V and 5 bases from J, leaving 15 bases between. The CDR3 nucleotides read TGTGCCAGCAGACCACACGGAGACAGAGATACGCAGTATTTT. Protein: CASRPHGDRDTQYF.

This clone occurred a few times. The chain recombines TRBV5-4 with TRBJ1-2, with 10 nucleotides matching TRBD1. Trimming removed 3 bases from V and 0 bases from J; junction bases left unmatched: 8. Germline assignment: CDR1 SGHNT and CDR2 YYREEE (reference sequence). This CDR3 is built from 17 residues. The CDR3 region has the DNA TGTGCCAGCAGCTGGGGACAGGGGACCACAGCTAACTATGGCTACACCTTC. This encodes CASSWGQGTTANYGYTF.

This clone was counted a few times. Other DNA sequences in the same sample also yield this CDR3. This chain joins TRBV29-1 and TRBJ1-4, with 7 bases aligning to TRBD1. The length of the CDR3 is 13 residues. The trim removed 6 bases at V and 4 bases at J, leaving 5 bases unmatched. Germline CDR1 reads SQVTM; CDR2 reads ANQGSEA. The CDR3 sequence is CSVKTGSNEKLFF. CDR3 coding DNA: TGCAGCGTCAAGACAGGGAGTAATGAAAAACTGTTTTTT. The full variable domain, in which reference TRBV29-1 and TRBJ1-4 provide the parts outside the CDR3, is SAVISQKPSRDICQRGTSLTIQCQVDSQVTMMFWYRQQPGQSLTLIATANQGSEATYESGFVIDKFPISRPNLTFSTLTVSNMSPEDSSIYLCSVKTGSNEKLFFGSGTQLSVL.

This clone was counted only a few times. The CDR3 protein is CSVGVRETQYF. The DNA of the CDR3 is TGCAGCGTTGGAGTGCGGGAGACCCAGTACTTC. The genes are TRBV29-1 and TRBJ2-5; D not resolved. V shed 4 bases and J shed 5 bases, with 8 bases lying between them. Germline lookup yields CDR1 SQVTM and CDR2 ANQGSEA. The CDR3 has 11 residues.

This clone was detected a few times. An end of the junction differs from the germline gene, which may be a read error. The genes are TRBV28 and TRBJ2-7; no definite D call. CDR3 length: 13 amino acids. Germline assignment: CDR1 MDHEN and CDR2 SYDVKM. CDR3 nucleotide sequence: TGTGCCAGCAGTTCCCCCGGTGAGGCCAGAGAAGCGTTC. It is translated as CASSSPGEAREAF.

This clone was seen a handful of times. The chain is built from TRBV4-3 and TRBJ1-4; no definite D call. The CDR3 contains 14 residues. Per germline, CDR1 LGHNA and CDR2 YSLEER. V lost 0 bases, J lost 7 bases, and 9 bases lay in between. CDR3 in amino acids: CASSQDPRGEKLFF. CDR3 DNA: TGCGCCAGCAGCCAAGATCCTAGAGGTGAAAAACTGTTTTTT.

Only a few counts were recorded for this clone. The V call is TRBV5-1, the J call TRBJ2-4; 8 bases agree with TRBD1. Germline CDR1 SGHRS, CDR2 YFSETQ. This CDR3 is built from 16 residues. The V gene end was trimmed by 4 bases and the J gene end by 1 base; junction bases not matched to a gene: 7. The CDR3 DNA sequence: TGCGCCAGCAGCATACAGGGGGTAGGGGCCAAAAACATTCAGTACTTC. Protein sequence: CASSIQGVGAKNIQYF.

The gene calls are TRBV11-2 and TRBJ2-5; D not certain. V lost 5 bases, J lost 9 bases, and 16 bases lay in between. Germline lookup yields CDR1 SGHAT and CDR2 FQNNGV. The CDR3 has 13 residues. In nucleotides, the CDR3 is TGTGCCAGCAGCCCGGCGACCCGGAGCGCCCAGTACTTC. Encoded protein: CASSPATRSAQYF.

Ten or more counts support this clone. This rearrangement joins TRBV4-3 to TRBJ1-1, with 8 bases aligning to TRBD1. There are 16 residues in the CDR3. V was pared by 1 base and J by 6 bases, with 10 bases of the junction left unmatched. Germline V gives CDR1 LGHNA, CDR2 YSLEER. CDR3 sequence reads: CASSQARGLANAEAFF. CDR3 nucleotides: TGCGCCAGCAGCCAAGCCAGGGGGCTAGCTAACGCTGAAGCTTTCTTT.

In its sample, this clone was seen a few times. The chain employs TRBV18 and TRBJ1-5; D gene uncertain. Germline V lookup: CDR1 KGHSH, CDR2 LQKENI. V was clipped by 6 bases and J by 2 bases, with 11 bases between them. The CDR3 extends over 14 amino acids. DNA for the CDR3: TGTGCCAGCTCTTTGAACATGGGCAATCAGCCCCAGCATTTT. This encodes CASSLNMGNQPQHF.

This clone was seen only a few times. The V gene is TRBV7-8, the J gene TRBJ2-5; tentatively, D is TRBD2 (7 bases). Trimming shortened V by 0 bases and J by 5 bases, and 16 bases separated the two germline ends. Germline assignment: CDR1 SGHVS and CDR2 FQNEAQ. The CDR3 sequence is 16 residues long. CDR3 sequence (DNA): TGTGCCAGCAGCTTAGCGGGGGGGACAATCGGGGAGACCCAGTACTTC. Translated, it gives CASSLAGGTIGETQYF.

The V gene is TRBV19, the J gene TRBJ2-1, with 7 bases aligning to TRBD2. The CDR3 runs to 15 residues. Germline CDR1 is LNHDA and CDR2 is SQIVND (reference sequence). J was trimmed by 6 bases and V by 7 bases; bases with no gene match: 12. The DNA of the CDR3 is TGTGCCAGTACTAGCCCCCGAGCGGGAAGCAATGAGCAGTTCTTC. This translates into CASTSPRAGSNEQFF.

The gene calls are TRBV30 and TRBJ1-5; D gene unclear. The ends were cut back, 0 bases at V and 4 bases at J, with 7 bases in the middle. Germline V gene data show CDR1 as GTSNPN and CDR2 as SVGIG (reference sequence). The length of the CDR3 is 13 residues. The CDR3 DNA reads as TGTGCCTGGAGTGTTCAGGCAAATCAGCCCCAGCATTTT. Protein product: CAWSVQANQPQHF.

There are many counts of this clone. The rearrangement joins TRBV6-5 to TRBJ1-1, with D maybe TRBD1 (5 bases). V was cut by 2 bases and J by 1 base, with 14 bases left in between. Looked up from germline, CDR1 is MNHEY and CDR2 is SVGAGI. The CDR3 length is 16 residues. CDR3: CASSYDGGRRNTEAFF. The CDR3 region has the DNA TGTGCCAGCAGTTACGACGGGGGACGGAGGAACACTGAAGCTTTCTTT.

This rearrangement joins TRBV5-4 to TRBJ2-1, with D tentatively TRBD1 (7 bases). The germline CDR1 and CDR2 sequences are SGHNT and YYREEE (reference sequence). V lost 4 bases to trimming and J lost 9 bases, with 14 bases between them. This CDR3 has 13 amino acids. The CDR3 region is CASSGPGGGEQFF. CDR3 DNA sequence: TGTGCCAGCAGCGGCCCAGGGGGAGGTGAGCAGTTCTTC.

This clone was detected a few times. The sample holds other DNA sequences that translate to the same CDR3. The rearrangement uses TRBV2 and TRBJ2-7, with 8 bases lining up with TRBD1. The V segment lost 8 bases and the J segment 3 bases; nucleotides outside the gene matches: 6. This CDR3 comprises 13 residues. Germline values: CDR1 SNHLY, CDR2 FYNNEI. The DNA of the CDR3 is TGTGCCAGCGACGGGACAGGACTCTACGAGCAGTACTTC. Its protein product is CASDGTGLYEQYF.

Only a few counts were recorded for this clone. This rearrangement joins TRBV5-1 to TRBJ2-3, with D uncertain. V was pared by 4 bases and J by 1 base, with 10 bases between. Germline values: CDR1 SGHRS, CDR2 YFSETQ. CDR3 length: 14 amino acids. The CDR3 DNA is TGCGCCAGCAGCGAGGAGTATGGCACAGATACGCAGTATTTT. Amino acid sequence: CASSEEYGTDTQYF.

This CDR3 reads CASSYSRFQGGGYTF. DNA of the CDR3: TGTGCCAGCAGTTACTCGCGGTTCCAGGGCGGTGGCTACACCTTC. The chain has TRBV6-5 and TRBJ1-2; D possibly corresponds to TRBD1 (5 bases). This CDR3 region has 15 residues. Germline V gene sequence: CDR1 MNHEY, CDR2 SVGAGI. V shed 0 bases and J shed 7 bases, with 15 bases lying between them.

The chain couples TRBV5-1 to TRBJ2-7; 12 bases are shared with TRBD2. This CDR3 has 16 amino acids. V lost 0 bases, J lost 6 bases, and 7 bases stayed unmatched. Germline-derived CDR1 and CDR2 are SGHRS and YFSETQ. The CDR3 coding sequence is TGCGCCAGCAGCTTGGGACTAGCGGGAGTTGGTAGCGAGCAGTACTTC. Its protein product is CASSLGLAGVGSEQYF.

V usage is TRBV28 and J usage is TRBJ1-1, with 8 nucleotides matching TRBD1. Trimming cost V 6 bases and J 0 bases; bases outside gene matches: 6. The length of the CDR3 is 15 residues. The germline CDR1 and CDR2 sequences are MDHEN and SYDVKM. The CDR3 DNA sequence: TGTGCCAGCAGGATAACAGGGGGGATGAACACTGAAGCTTTCTTT. Residues: CASRITGGMNTEAFF.

The rearrangement uses TRBV6-5 and TRBJ2-1; 9 bases are a match to TRBD1. CDR1 and CDR2 (germline): MNHEY, SVGAGI. The CDR3 consists of 15 residues. With V trimmed by 3 bases and J by 7 bases, 7 bases remained unmatched. In nucleotides, the CDR3 is TGTGCCAGCAGTTATGGTGGGACAGGGCGGAATGAGCAGTTCTTC. Its protein is CASSYGGTGRNEQFF.

The V and J genes are TRBV18 and TRBJ2-5; D may be TRBD1 (6 bases). CDR3 length equals 14 residues. V was trimmed by 4 bases and J by 1 base, leaving 10 bases between them. Germline loops: CDR1 KGHSH, CDR2 LQKENI. The chain's CDR3 is CASSLTQGQETQYF. The DNA for the CDR3 is TGTGCCAGCTCACTTACACAGGGCCAAGAGACCCAGTACTTC.

This clone was seen only a few times. This rearrangement joins TRBV11-2 to TRBJ2-1, with D maybe TRBD1 (6 bases). Germline CDR1 SGHAT, CDR2 FQNNGV. Trimming cost V 4 bases and J 0 bases, with 13 bases left between them. The CDR3 is 16 residues long. CDR3 loop: CASSSGQTRSYNEQFF. DNA of the CDR3: TGTGCCAGCAGCTCAGGACAGACCCGCTCCTACAATGAGCAGTTCTTC.

The rearrangement uses TRBV28 and TRBJ2-4; TRBD2 aligns across 10 bases. V was clipped by 6 bases and J by 1 base; unmatched bases: 9. The germline V gene has CDR1 MDHEN and CDR2 SYDVKM. This CDR3 contains 17 residues. CDR3 DNA: TGTGCCAGCAGCCCTCCTAGCGGGAGTCTCGCCAAAAACATTCAGTACTTC. Amino acid sequence: CASSPPSGSLAKNIQYF.